A single sample is the source of the 32 T cell receptor beta chains below, sequenced in a study of blood T cells in healthy people across ages. Then a second PCR, running about 6 to 11 cycles, was carried out with a sample-barcoded 5' primer and a J-beta primer mix. TCRdb ran MiXCR on the 5' RACE reads and lists one entry per CDR3 protein. The data contain roughly 700,000 distinct CDR3 sequences, 45% to 50% of them singletons. The sequencing sample was made of blood. The origin of the receptors is a woman in her sixties in good health.

The V gene is TRBV20-1, the J gene TRBJ1-1, with TRBD1 identical over 8 bases. CDR1 and CDR2 (germline): DFQATT, SNEGSKA (reference sequence). The CDR3 contains 13 residues. V dropped 5 bases and J dropped 3; count of bases not matched to a gene: 5. The CDR3 region has the DNA TGCAGTGCTGACAGGGGCGTCGACACTGAAGCTTTCTTT. Amino acid sequence: CSADRGVDTEAFF.

This clonotype was observed a handful of times. The J gene is TRBJ2-7, the V gene TRBV7-2, with 8 bases matching TRBD2. The CDR3 is made up of 15 amino acids. V shed 1 base, J shed 2 bases, and the junction held 4 bases outside the gene matches. The V gene's germline CDR1 is SGHTA and CDR2 FQGNSA. CDR3 amino acids: CASSLGAGDTYEQYF. In nucleotides, the CDR3 is TGTGCCAGCAGCTTAGGAGCGGGGGATACCTACGAGCAGTACTTC.

There are a few counts of this clonotype. The CDR3 loop reads CASSLEAEGEAFF. CDR3 nucleotide sequence: TGCGCCAGCAGCTTGGAGGCAGAGGGTGAAGCTTTCTTT. J is TRBJ1-1 and V is TRBV5-1; D ambiguous. The germline CDR1 and CDR2 sequences are SGHRS and YFSETQ. The CDR3 runs 13 residues. With 0 bases removed from V and 7 bases from J, the gap between germline ends came to 10 bases.

This clonotype occurred a few times. The rearrangement links TRBV20-1 to TRBJ2-1, with D tentatively TRBD2 (5 bases). CDR1 is DFQATT, CDR2 SNEGSKA, per germline (reference sequence). The CDR3 has 15 amino acids. With 0 bases removed from V and 2 bases from J, the gap between germline ends came to 11 bases. In DNA form, the CDR3 reads TGCAGTGCTAGAGATCATCAGGAGGCCTACAATGAGCAGTTCTTC. Translated, it gives CSARDHQEAYNEQFF.

This clonotype has a count of ten or more. V gene TRBV29-1 combines with J gene TRBJ2-7; D perhaps matches TRBD1 (6 bases). The CDR3 has 12 amino acids. The V gene's germline CDR1 is SQVTM and CDR2 ANQGSEA. V was clipped by 7 bases and J by 3 bases, with 13 bases between them. The CDR3 DNA reads TGCAGCGCCTGGGGGCAGGGCTACGAGCAGTACTTC. Its protein product is CSAWGQGYEQYF.

The chain links TRBV7-9 to TRBJ1-2; unclear D gene. The CDR3 runs 14 residues. With 4 bases removed from V and 4 bases from J, the gap between germline ends came to 13 bases. Per the germline V gene, CDR1 is SEHNR and CDR2 is FQNEAQ (reference sequence). CDR3 nucleotides: TGTGCCAGCAGCTCCCCCGCTGGCGTCTATGGCTACACCTTC. It yields the protein CASSSPAGVYGYTF.

This chain links TRBV28 with TRBJ2-3; D is uncertain. CDR3 length: 12 residues. Germline V gene data show CDR1 as MDHEN and CDR2 as SYDVKM. Deletions cut 3 bases from V and 11 bases from J, with 12 bases between. This chain's CDR3 is CASSFLPVGQYF. In DNA form, the CDR3 reads TGTGCCAGCAGTTTCCTCCCCGTGGGGCAGTATTTT.

The chain has TRBV7-2 and TRBJ1-2; 7 bases align to TRBD1. Germline V lookup: CDR1 SGHTA, CDR2 FQGNSA. This CDR3 spans 16 amino acids. V dropped 0 bases and J dropped 2; count of bases not matched to a gene: 6. The CDR3 bases are TGTGCCAGCAGCTTAGCAGGGGGCACAGAGAACTATGGCTACACCTTC. Encoded protein: CASSLAGGTENYGYTF.

This sequence joins TRBV3-1 and TRBJ2-4, with a possible D match to TRBD1 (6 bases). Near its end, the DNA agrees better with TRBJ2-5, so the J call may be wrong. CDR3 length equals 13 residues. The germline V gene encodes CDR1 LGHDT and CDR2 YNNKEL (reference sequence). The CDR3 bases are TGTGCCAGCAGTCTACTGGCACAGGGGACCCAGTACTTC. This sequence encodes CASSLLAQGTQYF.

This clonotype was observed a few times. The chain is built from TRBV4-2 and TRBJ2-3; possible D gene TRBD1, 5 bases. Germline V gene lookup returns CDR1 LGHNA and CDR2 YNFKEQ. The CDR3 runs 15 residues. The V and J ends lost 4 bases and 2 bases respectively, with 13 bases between them. The CDR3 nucleotides are TGTGCCAGCAGCCCTCGTGGGGCAGCCACAGATACGCAGTATTTT. Its protein product is CASSPRGAATDTQYF.

The V gene is TRBV27, the J gene TRBJ1-1; D is ambiguous. Germline CDR1 and CDR2: MNHEY and SMNVEV (reference sequence). V lost 6 bases and J lost 0, with 14 bases in between. The CDR3 totals 15 residues. The CDR3 sequence: CASRPQAHMNTEAFF. CDR3 in DNA: TGTGCCAGCAGGCCCCAGGCGCACATGAACACTGAAGCTTTCTTT.

The J gene is TRBJ2-2, the V gene TRBV14, with TRBD2 matching over 7 bases. In germline, CDR1 is SGHDN, CDR2 FVKESK. The CDR3 length is 15 residues. V dropped 2 bases and J dropped 6; count of bases not matched to a gene: 6. The CDR3 region is CASSQRIRGAGELFF. DNA for the CDR3: TGTGCCAGCAGCCAAAGGATCCGGGGGGCCGGGGAGCTGTTTTTT.

The sample holds a few counts of this clonotype. V is TRBV2 and J is TRBJ2-3, with a tentative D call TRBD1 (5 bases). CDR3 size: 14 residues. The V end was cut by 2 bases, the J end by 2 bases, with 8 bases between. Per germline, CDR1 SNHLY and CDR2 FYNNEI. The CDR3 nucleotides read TGTGCCAGCAGTGAACAGGGATTCACAGATACGCAGTATTTT. Amino acid sequence: CASSEQGFTDTQYF.

In its sample, this clonotype was seen a few times. The rearrangement links TRBV5-6 to TRBJ2-7; D tentatively fits TRBD1 or TRBD2 (5 bases each). The CDR3 runs to 14 residues. V gave up 1 base and J gave up 4 bases, with 12 bases separating them. Per germline, CDR1 SGHDT and CDR2 YYEEEE. This CDR3 is CASSLYGAEYEQYF. The CDR3 DNA reads TGTGCCAGCAGCTTGTACGGGGCCGAGTACGAGCAGTACTTC.

This clonotype was seen a single time. CDR3 in amino acids: CATSRDKGREVLRYEQYF. Written as DNA, the CDR3 is TGTGCCACCAGCAGAGATAAGGGGCGGGAGGTTCTAAGGTACGAGCAGTACTTC. The V and J genes are TRBV15 and TRBJ2-4, with 8 bases that match TRBD2. The DNA end lines up better with TRBJ2-7; the J call may be wrong. Germline-derived CDR1 and CDR2 are LNHNV and YYDKDF (reference sequence). The CDR3 is 18 residues long.

The chain employs TRBV5-1 and TRBJ2-3; 7 bases fit TRBD1. Trimming cost V 3 bases and J 3 bases; bases outside gene matches: 4. Germline loops: CDR1 SGHRS, CDR2 YFSETQ. The CDR3 length is 14 residues. The DNA of the CDR3 is TGCGCCAGCAGCTATACAGGGGCGACAGATACGCAGTATTTT. Translating gives CASSYTGATDTQYF.

V usage is TRBV5-5 and J usage is TRBJ2-7; TRBD2 matches 8 bases. The DNA end is a closer match to TRBJ2-5, so the J assignment may be wrong. Germline lookup yields CDR1 SGHKS and CDR2 YYEKEE (reference sequence). CDR3 length: 14 residues. In DNA, the CDR3 is TGTGCCAGCAGCTTGGTTAGCGGGAAAGAGACCCAGTACTTC. It encodes CASSLVSGKETQYF.

The chain joins TRBV20-1 to TRBJ2-4; 8 bases are a match to TRBD1. TRBJ2-7 matches the DNA end more closely, so the J call is doubtful. CDR1 and CDR2 (germline): DFQATT, SNEGSKA (reference sequence). The CDR3 runs 15 residues. CDR3 sequence (DNA): TGCAGTGCTAGAGCTGGAGGACAGGGTTCCTACGAGCAGTACTTC. Residues: CSARAGGQGSYEQYF.

The table lists this clonotype with a count of one. The chain has TRBV5-1 and TRBJ2-5; TRBD2 might be the D (6 bases). Trimming pared 5 bases from V and 4 bases from J, leaving 18 bases between. CDR1 SGHRS and CDR2 YFSETQ come from the germline V gene. There are 15 residues in the CDR3. In nucleotides, the CDR3 is TGCGCCAGCAGTTTTTCGGGAGCTGTAGGAGAGACCCAGTACTTC. Translating it yields CASSFSGAVGETQYF. Based on the CDR3 plus reference TRBV5-1 and TRBJ2-5, the full variable domain is KAGVTQTPRYLIKTRGQQVTLSCSPISGHRSVSWYQQTPGQGLQFLFEYFSETQRNKGNFPGRFSGRQFSNSRSEMNVSTLELGDSALYLCASSFSGAVGETQYFGPGTRLLVL.

CDR3 bases: TGTGCCAGCAGCCTAGGACAGGGGTCCAATGAGCAGTTCTTC. Its protein is CASSLGQGSNEQFF. V and J are TRBV7-3 and TRBJ2-1; 9 nucleotides match TRBD1. The J segment lost 6 bases and the V segment lost 5 bases, leaving 5 bases of the junction unmatched. The CDR3 has 14 amino acids. Germline assignment: CDR1 SGHTA and CDR2 FQGTGA.

This clonotype was detected only a few times. V gene TRBV5-1 combines with J gene TRBJ2-2; TRBD1 might be the D (6 bases). The V gene's germline CDR1 is SGHRS and CDR2 YFSETQ. The CDR3 runs 15 residues. V was trimmed by 1 base and J by 4 bases, leaving 11 bases between them. The CDR3 loop is CASSLQGLSTGELFF. The DNA of the CDR3 is TGCGCCAGCAGCTTGCAGGGGTTGAGCACCGGGGAGCTGTTTTTT.

The rearrangement links TRBV4-3 to TRBJ2-7; weak D call: TRBD2 (7 bases). Trimming pared 0 bases from V and 6 bases from J, leaving 18 bases between. Germline V lookup: CDR1 LGHNA, CDR2 YSLEER. There are 16 residues in the CDR3. CDR3 DNA sequence: TGCGCCAGCAGCCAAGATCCAACCAGGGGACTAAGCGAGCAGTACTTC. Translated, it gives CASSQDPTRGLSEQYF.

Concerning this clonotype: Given a much more abundant clone one base away, this may be a read error. This rearrangement joins TRBV20-1 to TRBJ2-5; 14 bases map to TRBD2. The assigned J gene may be wrong: the sequence end matches TRBJ2-7 better. Germline CDR1 and CDR2: DFQATT and SNEGSKA (reference sequence). CDR3 size: 17 residues. For the CDR3, the DNA is TGCGGTGCTAGACCCGGACTAGCGGGAGGACCTATCTACGAGCAGTACTTC. Residues: CGARPGLAGGPIYEQYF.

This rearrangement joins TRBV7-2 to TRBJ1-1, with D possibly matching TRBD1 (5 bases). The CDR3 has 14 amino acids. V lost 5 bases to trimming and J lost 0 bases, with 10 bases between them. Germline CDR1 SGHTA, CDR2 FQGNSA. The CDR3 DNA is TGTGCCAGCAGCCCGACAGCCTTGAACACTGAAGCTTTCTTT. This translates into CASSPTALNTEAFF.

The sample holds a few counts of this clonotype. This chain links TRBV6-6 with TRBJ2-7, with D perhaps given as TRBD1 or TRBD2 (5 bases each). The CDR3 spans 16 residues. Per the germline V gene, CDR1 is MNHNY and CDR2 is SVGAGI (reference sequence). V was trimmed by 0 bases and J by 5 bases, leaving 17 bases between them. CDR3 bases: TGTGCCAGCAGTTACTCGATTTACCGCGAGGGGAACGAGCAGTACTTC. Its protein is CASSYSIYREGNEQYF.

V gene TRBV7-2 combines with J gene TRBJ2-3; a weak D match, TRBD2 (6 bases). Trimming removed 3 bases from V and 4 bases from J, with 8 bases in between. Germline V gene data show CDR1 as SGHTA and CDR2 as FQGNSA. The CDR3 runs 13 residues. CDR3 nucleotide sequence: TGTGCCAGCAGCTTTGGGACTTCAGATACGCAGTATTTT. Translation: CASSFGTSDTQYF.

This clonotype was recorded at least ten times. The chain is built from TRBV4-3 and TRBJ2-3; D is possibly TRBD1 or TRBD2 (6 bases each). Deletions cut 1 base from V and 9 bases from J, with 14 bases between. The CDR3 has 14 residues. Germline assignment: CDR1 LGHNA and CDR2 YSLEER. In nucleotides, the CDR3 is TGCGCCAGCAGCCAAGGACCCCGGGGGCCGACGCAGTATTTT. It specifies CASSQGPRGPTQYF.

This sequence joins TRBV29-1 and TRBJ1-2; D unclear. V lost 4 bases and J 3 bases, leaving 24 bases between the germline ends. Germline CDR1 is SQVTM and CDR2 is ANQGSEA. CDR3 length: 17 residues. The CDR3 DNA follows: TGCAGCGTTGCCCAACAGAAATTTCTAACAACGCACTATGGCTACACCTTC. Encoded protein: CSVAQQKFLTTHYGYTF.

This chain joins TRBV6-2 or TRBV6-3 and TRBJ2-4; no clear D gene. TRBJ2-7 explains the end of the DNA better; the J call may be wrong. Germline CDR1 MNHEY, CDR2 SVGEGT. The CDR3 spans 16 residues. The CDR3 here is CASSYSLRGGDYEQYF. CDR3 sequence (DNA): TGTGCCAGCAGTTACTCGCTTAGAGGTGGGGACTACGAGCAGTACTTC.

V usage is TRBV7-2 and J usage is TRBJ2-7; D ambiguous. The germline V gene encodes CDR1 SGHTA and CDR2 FQGNSA. This CDR3 contains 14 residues. Trimming shortened V by 1 base and J by 0 bases, and 7 bases separated the two germline ends. The CDR3 region is CASSLDVDSYEQYF. Here the CDR3 DNA reads TGTGCCAGCAGCTTAGACGTAGACTCCTACGAGCAGTACTTC.

This clonotype was seen only a few times. The chain joins TRBV7-9 to TRBJ2-3, with 11 nucleotides matching TRBD2. With V trimmed by 0 bases and J by 3 bases, 8 bases remained unmatched. This CDR3 has 18 amino acids. The germline CDR1 and CDR2 sequences are SEHNR and FQNEAQ (reference sequence). The CDR3: CASSLAGTSGRSTDTQYF. The CDR3 DNA is TGTGCCAGCAGCTTAGCCGGAACTAGCGGGAGATCGACAGATACGCAGTATTTT. Full variable domain (rest looked up from reference TRBV7-9 and TRBJ2-3): DTGVSQNPRHKITKRGQNVTFRCDPISEHNRLYWYRQTLGQGPEFLTYFQNEAQLEKSRLLSDRFSAERPKGSFSTLEIQRTEQGDSAMYLCASSLAGTSGRSTDTQYFGPGTRLTVL.

This clonotype was seen at least ten times. The chain combines TRBV28 with TRBJ2-1, with D possibly matching TRBD2 (5 bases). V lost 6 bases, J lost 2 bases, and 11 bases lay in between. The CDR3 extends over 14 amino acids. CDR1 is MDHEN and CDR2 is SYDVKM in the germline V gene. The CDR3 DNA reads TGTGCCAGCAGAAAAGGACTGACCTACAATGAGCAGTTCTTC. This encodes CASRKGLTYNEQFF.